These 18 T cell receptor beta chains share one sample of origin, sequenced in a study of blood T cell repertoires in COVID-19. Profiled with immunoSEQ multiplex PCR; TCRdb holds only in-frame clones, not every one. The sample gives nearly 50,000 clones, 75% to 90% of which show up once; 2.1% is in the top ten. The sequenced material came from peripheral blood. The receptors originated from an elderly woman with COVID-19, enrolled during active disease.

The chain has TRBV7-9 and TRBJ1-2; TRBD1 matches 8 bases. The germline CDR1 and CDR2 sequences are SEHNR and FQNEAQ (reference sequence). Trimming at V came to 3 bases and at J to 6 bases, leaving 0 bases not matched to a gene. This CDR3 has 12 residues. CDR3 bases: TGTGCCAGCAGCTTGACAGGGGATGGCTACACCTTC. Protein sequence: CASSLTGDGYTF.

CDR3 DNA sequence: TGTGCCAGCAGTTACAACCCCCAAAGCGGGAGGGCCCTTGGGACCCAGTACTTC. This sequence encodes CASSYNPQSGRALGTQYF. This chain uses TRBV6-2 or TRBV6-3 with TRBJ2-5, with TRBD2 matching over 10 bases. V shed 2 bases and J 7 bases; nucleotides not matched to a gene: 16. This CDR3 is built from 18 residues. The germline V gene has CDR1 MNHEY and CDR2 SVGEGT.

The chain joins TRBV14 to TRBJ2-6; weak D call: TRBD2 (6 bases). The CDR3 runs to 17 residues. Trimming removed 1 base at V and 2 bases at J, with 12 bases between. In germline, CDR1 is SGHDN, CDR2 FVKESK. The CDR3 nucleotides are TGTGCCAGCAGCCAAGCGATTACGGGGGCTGGGGCCAACGTCCTGACTTTC. It specifies CASSQAITGAGANVLTF.

In its sample, this clone was seen a few times. This sequence joins TRBV5-4 and TRBJ2-2; 13 nucleotides match TRBD2. This CDR3 contains 16 residues. The germline CDR1 and CDR2 sequences are SGHNT and YYREEE (reference sequence). After removal of 4 bases from V and 7 bases from J, the junction contained 7 bases not matched to a gene. This chain's CDR3 is CASSNRLAGGFGELFF. The CDR3 DNA reads as TGTGCCAGCAGCAACCGACTAGCGGGAGGTTTCGGGGAGCTGTTTTTT.

The rearrangement links TRBV10-3 to TRBJ1-1, with D possibly being TRBD1 (6 bases). The germline CDR1 and CDR2 sequences are ENHRY and SYGVKD. Between the trimmed V and J ends, which lost 11 bases and 1 base, there was a span of 14 bases. This CDR3 spans 13 amino acids. Written as DNA, the CDR3 is TGTGCCTCTACGGGACACTCGAACACTGAAGCTTTCTTT. It specifies CASTGHSNTEAFF.

The chain is built from TRBV12-3 or TRBV12-4 and TRBJ1-5; D is uncertain. V was clipped by 4 bases and J by 4 bases, with 8 bases between them. CDR3 length: 13 residues. This chain's CDR3 is CASSSVQNQPQHF. CDR3 DNA: TGTGCCAGCAGTTCCGTACAGAATCAGCCCCAGCATTTT.

The V and J genes are TRBV3-1 (or the pseudogene TRBV3-2) and TRBJ1-2; D possibly corresponds to TRBD1 (6 bases). Germline lookup yields CDR1 LGHDT and CDR2 YNNKEL (reference sequence). Trimming cost V 5 bases and J 4 bases, with 11 bases left between them. This CDR3 comprises 13 residues. The CDR3 reads CASSLQGRYGYTF. CDR3 in DNA: TGTGCCAGCAGCTTACAGGGACGCTATGGCTACACCTTC.

The chain has TRBV10-2 and TRBJ1-1; 7 nucleotides align to TRBD1. This CDR3 comprises 16 residues. With 7 bases clipped from V and 7 bases from J, the junction kept 18 bases outside the gene matches. Germline V gene sequence: CDR1 WSHSY, CDR2 SAAADI. CDR3 residues: CASIPQGSLYPSEAFF. The CDR3 DNA reads as TGCGCCAGCATTCCACAGGGGAGTCTTTATCCCAGTGAAGCTTTCTTT.

V gene TRBV3-1 (or the pseudogene TRBV3-2) combines with J gene TRBJ2-1; 9 nucleotides match TRBD2. This CDR3 has 16 amino acids. V was clipped by 5 bases and J by 7 bases; unmatched bases: 12. Germline V gives CDR1 LGHDT, CDR2 YNNKEL (reference sequence). CDR3 in amino acids: CASSARGGRAVNEQFF. CDR3 DNA sequence: TGTGCCAGCAGCGCCCGTGGCGGGAGGGCCGTTAATGAGCAGTTCTTC.

The gene calls are TRBV25-1 and TRBJ2-1; D is ambiguous. Trimming took 1 base from V and 0 from J, leaving 16 bases between them. Germline V gives CDR1 MGHDK, CDR2 SYGVNS. The CDR3 is made up of 18 amino acids. This chain's CDR3 is CASSEFYLEGGSYNEQFF. The CDR3 nucleotides read TGTGCCAGCAGTGAATTTTATCTGGAAGGCGGCTCCTACAATGAGCAGTTCTTC.

J is TRBJ2-7 and V is TRBV29-1; 7 bases align to TRBD1. Per germline, CDR1 SQVTM and CDR2 ANQGSEA. The CDR3 runs to 15 residues. J gave up 6 bases and V 2 bases, and 13 bases lay outside the gene matches. The CDR3 protein is CSVESGATGLAEQYF. The CDR3 nucleotides are TGCAGCGTTGAAAGTGGGGCGACAGGGTTAGCCGAGCAGTACTTC.

The chain is built from TRBV18 and TRBJ1-1; D is possibly TRBD1 (5 bases). CDR3 size: 14 residues. Between the trimmed V and J ends, which lost 7 bases and 1 base, there was a span of 13 bases. CDR1 and CDR2 (germline): KGHSH, LQKENI. In DNA form, the CDR3 reads TGTGCCAGCTTAGCCTACACAGGGAACACTGAAGCTTTCTTT. Translated, it gives CASLAYTGNTEAFF. Full variable domain (remainder filled in from reference TRBV18 and TRBJ1-1): NAGVMQNPRHLVRRRGQEARLRCSPMKGHSHVYWYRQLPEEGLKFMVYLQKENIIDESGMPKERFSAEFPKEGPSILRIQQVVRGDSAAYFCASLAYTGNTEAFFGQGTRLTVV.

The chain uses TRBV5-1 and TRBJ2-3; D is perhaps TRBD1 (6 bases). V was pared by 0 bases and J by 2 bases, with 10 bases between. Looked up from germline, CDR1 is SGHRS and CDR2 is YFSETQ. The CDR3 contains 15 residues. DNA for the CDR3: TGCGCCAGCAGCTTGGTACAGGGATCCACAGATACGCAGTATTTT. This sequence encodes CASSLVQGSTDTQYF.

The V call is TRBV5-5, the J call TRBJ2-1; 9 bases fit TRBD2. Germline V lookup: CDR1 SGHKS, CDR2 YYEKEE (reference sequence). The CDR3 loop spans 14 amino acids. V dropped 2 bases and J dropped 10; count of bases not matched to a gene: 7. The chain's CDR3 is CASSFLAGKLEQFF. The DNA for the CDR3 is TGTGCCAGCAGCTTTCTAGCGGGAAAGCTAGAGCAGTTCTTC. Together with reference TRBV5-5 and TRBJ2-1, the CDR3 gives the full variable domain: DAGVTQSPTHLIKTRGQQVTLRCSPISGHKSVSWYQQVLGQGPQFIFQYYEKEERGRGNFPDRFSARQFPNYSSELNVNALLLGDSALYLCASSFLAGKLEQFFGPGTRLTVL.

This chain joins TRBV5-1 and TRBJ1-2; 7 positions match TRBD1. The germline gives CDR1 SGHRS, CDR2 YFSETQ. This CDR3 region has 16 residues. Unmatched junction bases numbered 8, after V lost 3 bases and J lost 0 bases. CDR3 nucleotides: TGCGCCAGCAGCTCCCCGACAGGGCCCGCTAACTATGGCTACACCTTC. Translated, it gives CASSSPTGPANYGYTF.

The gene calls are TRBV6-1 and TRBJ1-5, with 7 bases aligning to TRBD1. V trimming: 3 bases; J trimming: 0 bases; junction bases outside the gene matches: 14. This CDR3 is 19 amino acids long. CDR1 and CDR2 from the germline V gene are MNHNS and SASEGT. Here the CDR3 reads CASSDLIPGTALSNQPQHF. Written as DNA, the CDR3 is TGTGCCAGCAGTGACCTCATTCCCGGGACAGCCCTTAGCAATCAGCCCCAGCATTTT.

The J gene is TRBJ2-7, the V gene TRBV12-5, with D tentatively TRBD1 (6 bases). Germline assignment: CDR1 LGHNT and CDR2 FRNRAP. Trimming shortened V by 6 bases and J by 4 bases, and 10 bases separated the two germline ends. The CDR3 totals 12 residues. The CDR3 loop reads CASGTRGYEQYF. DNA for the CDR3: TGTGCTAGTGGGACCAGGGGATACGAGCAGTACTTC. Drawing the rest from reference TRBV12-5 and TRBJ2-7, the complete variable domain is DARVTQTPRHKVTEMGQEVTMRCQPILGHNTVFWYRQTMMQGLELLAYFRNRAPLDDSGMPKDRFSAEMPDATLATLKIQPSEPRDSAVYFCASGTRGYEQYFGPGTRLTVT.

This chain uses TRBV6-4 with TRBJ2-1, with TRBD2 matching over 7 bases. The germline CDR1 and CDR2 sequences are MRHNA and SNTAGT. CDR3 length: 14 amino acids. The V gene end was trimmed by 5 bases and the J gene end by 7 bases; junction bases not matched to a gene: 8. CDR3 sequence: CASSLTGGRNEQFF. Written as DNA, the CDR3 is TGTGCCAGCAGTTTGACGGGGGGACGGAATGAGCAGTTCTTC.